This entry lists 32 T cell receptor beta chains sequenced from one sample in a study of cytomegalovirus exposure and HLA in healthy donors. The study ran its PCR with 60 Vbeta and 13 Jbeta primers. This table comes from immunoSEQ multiplex PCR, and its TCRdb copy is limited to in-frame clones, with some not included. The profile covers about 160,000 clones, with roughly 70% appearing a single time and about 2.7% taken by the ten largest. Sequencing used PBMCs. The receptor source for this set is a woman aged 30 to 39 in good health and CMV-seronegative.

The CDR3 DNA follows: TGTGCCAGCAGTTTACGGACTCCCTACTCTGGAAACACCATATATTTT. It encodes CASSLRTPYSGNTIYF. V gene TRBV27 combines with J gene TRBJ1-3; D remains unclear. The CDR3 extends over 16 amino acids. The germline CDR1 and CDR2 sequences are MNHEY and SMNVEV (reference sequence). V was pared by 2 bases and J by 0 bases, with 11 bases between.

V and J are TRBV4-3 and TRBJ2-3; TRBD2 might be the D (6 bases). Germline V CDR1 and CDR2: LGHNA, YSLEER. The CDR3 is 15 amino acids. Trimming took 0 bases from V and 2 from J, leaving 9 bases between them. CDR3 bases: TGCGCCAGCAGCCAAGAGGGGAGGTCCACAGATACGCAGTATTTT. As protein: CASSQEGRSTDTQYF.

As regards this clone: Other DNA sequences in the sample encode the same CDR3. This rearrangement joins TRBV7-2 to TRBJ1-1; D is unresolved. Trimming pared 1 base from V and 4 bases from J, leaving 7 bases between. Looked up from germline, CDR1 is SGHTA and CDR2 is FQGNSA. This CDR3 comprises 13 residues. This chain's CDR3 is CASSLGGATEAFF. As DNA, the CDR3 is TGTGCCAGCAGCTTAGGGGGAGCCACTGAAGCTTTCTTT.

The chain has TRBV4-3 and TRBJ2-2; D remains unclear. CDR3 length equals 17 residues. Between the trimmed V and J ends, which lost 0 bases and 7 bases, there was a span of 18 bases. CDR1 and CDR2 from the germline V gene are LGHNA and YSLEER. The CDR3 nucleotides are TGCGCCAGCAGCCAAGATGCCAACTTCCCTCTTGGCGGGGAGCTGTTTTTT. Amino acids: CASSQDANFPLGGELFF.

This clone was observed a few times. This sample includes further DNA sequences coding for the same CDR3. The gene calls are TRBV7-2 and TRBJ2-1; TRBD2 is a possible D gene (5 bases). The length of the CDR3 is 15 residues. The germline V and J ends were trimmed by 2 bases and 0 bases, with 8 bases remaining between them. CDR1 is SGHTA, CDR2 FQGNSA, per germline. The CDR3 nucleotides are TGTGCCAGCAGCTTAAGTGGGAGCTCCTACAATGAGCAGTTCTTC. Protein: CASSLSGSSYNEQFF. The whole variable domain, remainder taken from reference TRBV7-2 and TRBJ2-1, is GAGVSQSPSNKVTEKGKDVELRCDPISGHTALYWYRQSLGQGLEFLIYFQGNSAPDKSGLPSDRFSAERTGGSVSTLTIQRTQQEDSAVYLCASSLSGSSYNEQFFGPGTRLTVL.

V usage is TRBV28 and J usage is TRBJ1-2; D not certain. Germline lookup yields CDR1 MDHEN and CDR2 SYDVKM. The CDR3 is made up of 14 amino acids. V lost 6 bases and J 4 bases, leaving 15 bases between the germline ends. As DNA, the CDR3 is TGTGCCAGCAGAGAGGGATCTCGGAGCTATGGCTACACCTTC. It codes for CASREGSRSYGYTF.

This clone was recorded once. The chain is built from TRBV29-1 and TRBJ1-2, with D possibly TRBD1 on 6 matching bases. V was clipped by 3 bases and J by 6 bases, with 14 bases between them. This CDR3 contains 13 residues. From germline, CDR1 is SQVTM and CDR2 ANQGSEA. The CDR3 spells CSVDVAGVNGYTF. The CDR3 DNA reads as TGCAGCGTTGATGTCGCAGGGGTCAATGGCTACACCTTC. Complete variable domain (other parts from reference TRBV29-1 and TRBJ1-2): SAVISQKPSRDICQRGTSLTIQCQVDSQVTMMFWYRQQPGQSLTLIATANQGSEATYESGFVIDKFPISRPNLTFSTLTVSNMSPEDSSIYLCSVDVAGVNGYTFGSGTRLTVV.

This clone was recorded a few times. This chain uses TRBV27 with TRBJ2-7; D is uncertain. The CDR3 consists of 13 residues. V was clipped by 4 bases and J by 1 base, with 8 bases between them. CDR1 and CDR2 (germline): MNHEY, SMNVEV (reference sequence). The CDR3: CASSYTFSYEQYF. CDR3 nucleotides: TGTGCCAGCAGTTACACGTTTTCCTACGAGCAGTACTTC.

This clone was detected a few times. This chain uses TRBV29-1 with TRBJ2-3; TRBD2 matches at 8 bases. Per germline, CDR1 SQVTM and CDR2 ANQGSEA. V dropped 4 bases and J dropped 0; count of bases not matched to a gene: 3. The CDR3 runs 14 residues. CDR3 nucleotides: TGCAGCGTTGGGGCGGGGGGCAGCACAGATACGCAGTATTTT. Translating gives CSVGAGGSTDTQYF.

This chain joins TRBV11-2 and TRBJ1-6; D ambiguous. Germline V CDR1 and CDR2: SGHAT, FQNNGV. This CDR3 is built from 15 residues. Between the trimmed V and J ends, which lost 4 bases and 6 bases, there was a span of 13 bases. As DNA, the CDR3 is TGTGCCAGCAGCTCCCTGACCGGGGTTAATTCACCCCTCCACTTT. Residues: CASSSLTGVNSPLHF.

There are a few counts of this clone. The chain is built from TRBV4-3 and TRBJ1-1; unclear D gene. The CDR3 is 12 amino acids. Germline CDR1 and CDR2: LGHNA and YSLEER. Trimming pared 1 base from V and 6 bases from J, leaving 6 bases between. Here the CDR3 DNA reads TGCGCCAGCAGCCAAGGGCATGCTGAAGCTTTCTTT. Translating gives CASSQGHAEAFF.

Remarks on this clone: An end of the junction differs from the germline gene, which may be a read error. The J gene is TRBJ2-2, the V gene TRBV7-9; TRBD1 aligns across 10 bases. The CDR3 contains 17 residues. Germline loops: CDR1 SEHNR, CDR2 FQNEAQ (reference sequence). CDR3 amino acids: CSSSAPPGTGATGELFF. CDR3 nucleotide sequence: TGTTCCAGCAGCGCCCCCCCCGGGACAGGGGCCACCGGGGAGCTGTTTTTT.

The chain is built from TRBV6-5 and TRBJ1-1; no reliable D call. CDR3 length equals 13 residues. Trimming took off 2 bases at V and 3 bases at J, with 7 bases between the two ends. Germline loops: CDR1 MNHEY, CDR2 SVGAGI. The CDR3 DNA reads as TGTGCCAGCAGTTACCTTCCCGACACTGAAGCTTTCTTT. It encodes CASSYLPDTEAFF.

The genes are TRBV27 and TRBJ1-4; the D gene is possibly TRBD1 (5 bases). The germline V and J ends were trimmed by 0 bases and 3 bases, with 8 bases remaining between them. Germline CDR1 reads MNHEY; CDR2 reads SMNVEV (reference sequence). This CDR3 has 15 amino acids. CDR3: CASSLSGGSNEKLFF. The CDR3 nucleotides read TGTGCCAGCAGTTTATCGGGGGGGTCTAATGAAAAACTGTTTTTT.

The chain carries TRBV7-9 and TRBJ2-1; TRBD2 matches at 11 bases. The CDR3 totals 14 residues. The germline gives CDR1 SEHNR, CDR2 FQNEAQ (reference sequence). The ends lost 0 bases at V and 9 bases at J; junction bases unmatched: 1. The CDR3 protein is CASSLAGLAGEQFF. CDR3 bases: TGTGCCAGCAGCTTAGCAGGACTAGCGGGTGAGCAGTTCTTC.

The chain links TRBV18 to TRBJ2-2; tentatively, D is TRBD1 (5 bases). CDR3 length: 13 amino acids. Per germline, CDR1 KGHSH and CDR2 LQKENI. V was trimmed by 4 bases and J by 6 bases, leaving 9 bases between them. In DNA, the CDR3 is TGTGCCAGCTCACGAGTCAGGGCCGGGGAGCTGTTTTTT. It codes for CASSRVRAGELFF.

The CDR3 sequence: CASSPDRGYSQPQHF. Here the CDR3 DNA reads TGCGCCAGCAGCCCGGACAGGGGGTATTCTCAGCCCCAGCATTTT. The J gene is TRBJ1-5, the V gene TRBV4-3; 10 bases align to TRBD1. Germline V gene lookup returns CDR1 LGHNA and CDR2 YSLEER. This CDR3 is built from 15 residues. Trimming removed 4 bases from V and 6 bases from J; junction bases left unmatched: 6.

The chain employs TRBV6-4 and TRBJ2-1, with D perhaps TRBD1 (6 bases). This CDR3 spans 15 amino acids. Germline values: CDR1 MRHNA, CDR2 SNTAGT. The V and J ends lost 6 bases and 1 base respectively, with 13 bases between them. CDR3 DNA: TGTGCCAGCAGCCCAAGGACAGAGTCCTACAATGAGCAGTTCTTC. Protein product: CASSPRTESYNEQFF.

The genes are TRBV15 and TRBJ2-7, with 14 bases lining up with TRBD2. With the DNA end fitting TRBJ2-1 better, the J assignment may be wrong. The length of the CDR3 is 15 residues. Germline V gene sequence: CDR1 LNHNV, CDR2 YYDKDF (reference sequence). The CDR3 spells CASGTSGGLYNEQFF. The CDR3 DNA sequence: TGTGCCTCCGGGACTAGCGGGGGCCTCTACAATGAGCAGTTCTTC.

V is TRBV6-6 and J is TRBJ2-3, with unresolved D. The V end was cut by 8 bases, the J end by 8 bases, with 8 bases between. This CDR3 is 10 amino acids long. Germline V gives CDR1 MNHNY, CDR2 SVGAGI (reference sequence). The CDR3 protein is CASGDLTQYF. The DNA of the CDR3 is TGTGCCAGCGGAGACCTTACGCAGTATTTT.

The gene calls are TRBV5-6 and TRBJ1-6; TRBD1 aligns across 10 bases. This CDR3 spans 15 amino acids. V was clipped by 0 bases and J by 10 bases; unmatched bases: 4. Germline CDR1 is SGHDT and CDR2 is YYEEEE. This CDR3 is CASSLEDRGYSPLHF. In DNA, the CDR3 is TGTGCCAGCAGCTTGGAGGACAGGGGGTACTCACCCCTCCACTTT.

The chain recombines TRBV4-1 with TRBJ1-5; the match to TRBD1 covers 8 bases. CDR1 and CDR2 (germline): MGHRA, YSYEKL. With 4 bases clipped from V and 7 bases from J, the junction kept 9 bases outside the gene matches. The CDR3 consists of 15 residues. CDR3 amino acids: CASSRPGQGGQPQHF. DNA of the CDR3: TGCGCCAGCAGCCGACCTGGACAGGGAGGGCAGCCCCAGCATTTT.

V usage is TRBV7-9 and J usage is TRBJ1-3; the D gene is possibly TRBD1 (5 bases). Germline assignment: CDR1 SEHNR and CDR2 FQNEAQ (reference sequence). V was cut by 5 bases and J by 4 bases, with 18 bases left in between. The CDR3 loop spans 16 amino acids. The CDR3 nucleotides are TGTGCCAGCAGCCCGACAGTTCTTTATGAAGGAAACACCATATATTTT. It translates to CASSPTVLYEGNTIYF.

The rearrangement joins TRBV29-1 to TRBJ1-6; weak D call: TRBD1 (6 bases). V dropped 6 bases and J dropped 10 bases, with 13 bases sitting between them. Germline loops: CDR1 SQVTM, CDR2 ANQGSEA. The CDR3 consists of 12 residues. The CDR3 DNA reads TGCAGCGTCCAGACAGGTGTCTCACCCCTCCACTTT. Amino acids: CSVQTGVSPLHF.

The V and J genes are TRBV7-2 and TRBJ1-5, with 7 bases that match TRBD1. The J segment lost 6 bases and the V segment lost 5 bases, leaving 4 bases of the junction unmatched. The CDR3 consists of 13 residues. Germline CDR1 is SGHTA and CDR2 is FQGNSA. The CDR3 region is CASSTGDRQPQHF. In nucleotides, the CDR3 is TGTGCCAGCAGCACAGGGGATCGTCAGCCCCAGCATTTT.

The CDR3: CSVEFRRGETQYF. CDR3 DNA sequence: TGCAGCGTTGAATTTCGCCGGGGGGAGACCCAGTACTTC. The chain carries TRBV29-1 and TRBJ2-5; maybe TRBD2 (6 bases). Trimming took 2 bases from V and 5 from J, leaving 12 bases between them. Germline V gene lookup returns CDR1 SQVTM and CDR2 ANQGSEA. The CDR3 extends over 13 amino acids.

A few counts support this clone. The genes are TRBV7-9 and TRBJ1-6; 10 bases are a match to TRBD1. The CDR3 is made up of 14 amino acids. With V trimmed by 6 bases and J by 10 bases, 6 bases remained unmatched. Germline V CDR1 and CDR2: SEHNR, FQNEAQ (reference sequence). This chain's CDR3 is CASSSGQGSSPLHF. CDR3 nucleotide sequence: TGTGCCAGCAGTTCGGGACAGGGGTCGTCACCCCTCCACTTT.

This chain links TRBV5-6 with TRBJ2-7; tentatively, D is TRBD2 (5 bases). Trimming left V 2 bases short and J 2 bases short, with 8 bases between. The CDR3 loop spans 13 amino acids. CDR1 and CDR2 (germline): SGHDT, YYEEEE. CDR3 sequence reads: CASSFEGTYEQYF. The CDR3 DNA reads TGTGCCAGCAGCTTTGAGGGAACCTACGAGCAGTACTTC. The full variable domain, rest sourced from reference TRBV5-6 and TRBJ2-7, is DAGVTQSPTHLIKTRGQQVTLRCSPKSGHDTVSWYQQALGQGPQFIFQYYEEEERQRGNFPDRFSGHQFPNYSSELNVNALLLGDSALYLCASSFEGTYEQYFGPGTRLTVT.

This clone was counted between two and nine times. The chain uses TRBV27 and TRBJ2-1; 7 bases are a match to TRBD1. Per germline, CDR1 MNHEY and CDR2 SMNVEV (reference sequence). V dropped 0 bases and J dropped 2; count of bases not matched to a gene: 1. The CDR3 loop spans 15 amino acids. CDR3 sequence: CASSLSRGPYNEQFF. DNA of the CDR3: TGTGCCAGCAGTTTATCGAGGGGGCCCTACAATGAGCAGTTCTTC.

The chain links TRBV6-1 to TRBJ2-1, with TRBD1 as a possible D gene (6 bases). Germline CDR1 reads MNHNS; CDR2 reads SASEGT. Trimming left V 10 bases short and J 0 bases short, with 13 bases between. The CDR3 sequence is 14 residues long. The chain's CDR3 is CATEQGRSYNEQFF. CDR3 in DNA: TGTGCCACCGAACAGGGTCGCTCCTACAATGAGCAGTTCTTC.

Here the CDR3 reads CASSDRGTGGEKLFF. CDR3 DNA: TGTGCCAGCAGTGATCGGGGTACCGGCGGGGAAAAACTGTTTTTT. The chain joins TRBV2 to TRBJ1-4; no clear D gene. Germline CDR1 is SNHLY and CDR2 is FYNNEI. The germline V and J ends were trimmed by 3 bases and 8 bases, with 16 bases remaining between them. This CDR3 region has 15 residues.

The chain has TRBV7-9 and TRBJ1-1, with 9 bases aligning to TRBD1. V shed 5 bases and J 5 bases; nucleotides not matched to a gene: 9. Per germline, CDR1 SEHNR and CDR2 FQNEAQ (reference sequence). This CDR3 spans 15 amino acids. For the CDR3, the DNA is TGTGCCAGCAGCCCTATGGGACAGGGAGGAACTGAAGCTTTCTTT. Its protein product is CASSPMGQGGTEAFF.